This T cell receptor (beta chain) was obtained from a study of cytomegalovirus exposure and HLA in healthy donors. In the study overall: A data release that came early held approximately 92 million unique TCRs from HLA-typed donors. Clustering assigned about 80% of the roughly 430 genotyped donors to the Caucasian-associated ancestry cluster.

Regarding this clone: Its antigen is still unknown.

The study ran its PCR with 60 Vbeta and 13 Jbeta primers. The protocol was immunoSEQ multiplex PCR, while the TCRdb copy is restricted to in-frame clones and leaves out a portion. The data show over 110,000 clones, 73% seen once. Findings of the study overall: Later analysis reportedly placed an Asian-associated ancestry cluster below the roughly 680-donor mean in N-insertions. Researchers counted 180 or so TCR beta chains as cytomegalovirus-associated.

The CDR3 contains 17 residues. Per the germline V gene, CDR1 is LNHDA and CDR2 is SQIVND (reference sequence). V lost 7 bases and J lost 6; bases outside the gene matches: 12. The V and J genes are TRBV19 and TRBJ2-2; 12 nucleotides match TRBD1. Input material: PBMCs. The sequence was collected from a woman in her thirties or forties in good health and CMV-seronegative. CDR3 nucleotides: TGTGCCAGTAAGGTCGGGCCGGGACAGGGGGCATCCGGGGAGCTGTTTTTT. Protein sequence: CASKVGPGQGASGELFF.